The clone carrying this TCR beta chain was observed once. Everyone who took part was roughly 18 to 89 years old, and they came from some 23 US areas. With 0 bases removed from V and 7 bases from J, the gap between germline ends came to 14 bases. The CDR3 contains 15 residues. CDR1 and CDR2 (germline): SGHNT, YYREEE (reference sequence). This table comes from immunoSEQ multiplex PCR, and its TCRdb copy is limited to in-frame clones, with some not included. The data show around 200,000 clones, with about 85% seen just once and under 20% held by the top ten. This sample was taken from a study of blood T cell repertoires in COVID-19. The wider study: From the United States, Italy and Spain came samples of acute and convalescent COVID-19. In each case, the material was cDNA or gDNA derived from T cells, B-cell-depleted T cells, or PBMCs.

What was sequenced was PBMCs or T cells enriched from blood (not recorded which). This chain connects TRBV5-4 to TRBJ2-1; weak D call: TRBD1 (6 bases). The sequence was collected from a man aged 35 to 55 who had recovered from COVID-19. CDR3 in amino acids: CASSLEAGATNEQFF. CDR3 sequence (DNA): TGTGCCAGCAGCTTGGAGGCAGGGGCTACGAATGAGCAGTTCTTC.